This T cell receptor beta chain was captured by sequencing in a study of shared clonotypes between healthy human individuals. Study-wide results and limits: It was observed that 5% to 6.5% of naive CD4 clonotypes were shared across a handful of donors.

From CD4+ cells came CD45RA+ naive and CD45RA-negative memory subsets. V was pared by 0 bases and J by 0 bases, with 6 bases between. This CDR3 has 14 residues. Germline V gene data show CDR1 as MNHNY and CDR2 as SVGAGI (reference sequence). The protocol was immunoSEQ multiplex PCR, while the TCRdb copy is restricted to in-frame clones and leaves out a portion. The sample holds more than 2 million clones; 90% to 95% are singletons and the top ten take roughly 0.13%. Details on this clone: No antigen is known for it. This CDR3 is also generated by other DNA sequences in the sample.

The receptor comes from a man aged 18 to 29 in good health. The sample comprised naive CD4+ T cells sorted from blood. Subset indicated: CD45RA+ positively selected. The V gene is TRBV6-6, the J gene TRBJ2-7; D gene unclear. CDR3: CASSYSVSSYEQYF. CDR3 DNA: TGTGCCAGCAGTTACTCGGTCAGCTCCTACGAGCAGTACTTC.